The clone carrying this T cell receptor beta chain occurred a few times. TCRdb re-analysed the RT-PCR reads in MiXCR, keeping a single row per CDR3 protein. The table lists about 410,000 distinct CDR3 sequences, 16% of them singletons, with roughly 7.2% in the top ten. This sample stems from a study of patients and donors after allogeneic stem cell transplantation. With 4 bases clipped from V and 4 bases from J, the junction kept 12 bases outside the gene matches. In germline, CDR1 is SGHRS, CDR2 YFSETQ. The CDR3 is made up of 16 amino acids. This clonotype originated in a human donor who was either an allogeneic HSCT recipient or a stem cell or donor lymphocyte infusion donor (not recorded which). It is not recorded whose cells these are; they may come from a transplant donor. Sequenced material: blood, either unsorted or a sorted T cell fraction (not recorded which). This chain links TRBV5-1 with TRBJ2-3, with TRBD2 identical over 7 bases. For the CDR3, the DNA is TGCGCCAGCAGCCCGACGGGACTACGATTTGCAGATACGCAGTATTTT. Translating gives CASSPTGLRFADTQYF. Looking up the rest from reference TRBV5-1 and TRBJ2-3 gives the full variable domain: KAGVTQTPRYLIKTRGQQVTLSCSPISGHRSVSWYQQTPGQGLQFLFEYFSETQRNKGNFPGRFSGRQFSNSRSEMNVSTLELGDSALYLCASSPTGLRFADTQYFGPGTRLTVL.